This T cell receptor beta chain is drawn from a study of blood T cell repertoires in COVID-19. Study-wide context: COVID-19 samples from acute and convalescent phases originated in the United States, Italy and Spain. In each case, the material was cDNA or gDNA derived from T cells, B-cell-depleted T cells, or PBMCs.

Study processing details: It was from reference gene primer amplification that nucleated cell counts were estimated. The assay was immunoSEQ multiplex PCR, and TCRdb's table has in-frame clones only and misses some. The V and J calls and clone size were taken over from that table, and D and trimming were inferred from the DNA. The table shows approximately 210,000 clones, with around 80% occurring only once. Germline V gene sequence: CDR1 MGHRA, CDR2 YSYEKL. V dropped 2 bases and J dropped 2; count of bases not matched to a gene: 5. This CDR3 region has 15 residues. Sequencing input: peripheral blood. The chain combines TRBV4-1 with TRBJ2-7; 8 nucleotides match TRBD1. The TCR originated in a woman between 40 and 55 years old with acute or convalescent COVID-19. This CDR3 reads CASSQRTGFTYEQYF. The DNA for the CDR3 is TGCGCCAGCAGCCAACGGACAGGGTTCACCTACGAGCAGTACTTC.